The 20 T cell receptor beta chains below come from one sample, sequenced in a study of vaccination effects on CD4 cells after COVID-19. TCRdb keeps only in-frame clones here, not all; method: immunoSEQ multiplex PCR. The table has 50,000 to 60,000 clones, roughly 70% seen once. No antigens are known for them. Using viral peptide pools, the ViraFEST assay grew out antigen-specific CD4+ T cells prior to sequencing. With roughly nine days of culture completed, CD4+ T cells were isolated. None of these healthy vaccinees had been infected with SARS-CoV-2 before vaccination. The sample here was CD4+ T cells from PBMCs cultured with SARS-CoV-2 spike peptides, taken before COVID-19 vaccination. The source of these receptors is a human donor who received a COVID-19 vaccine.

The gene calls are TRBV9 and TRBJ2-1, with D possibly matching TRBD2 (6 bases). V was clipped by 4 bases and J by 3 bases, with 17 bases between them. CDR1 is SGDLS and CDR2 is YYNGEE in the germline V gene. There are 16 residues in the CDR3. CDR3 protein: CASSPTSVAVYNEQFF. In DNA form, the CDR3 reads TGTGCCAGCAGCCCTACCTCGGTAGCGGTCTACAATGAGCAGTTCTTC.

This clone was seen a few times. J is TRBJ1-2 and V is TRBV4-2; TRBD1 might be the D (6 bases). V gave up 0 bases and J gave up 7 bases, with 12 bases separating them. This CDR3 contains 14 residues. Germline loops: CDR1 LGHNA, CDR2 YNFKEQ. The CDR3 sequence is CASSQDRRGGGYTF. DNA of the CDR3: TGTGCCAGCAGCCAAGATCGAAGAGGGGGTGGCTACACCTTC.

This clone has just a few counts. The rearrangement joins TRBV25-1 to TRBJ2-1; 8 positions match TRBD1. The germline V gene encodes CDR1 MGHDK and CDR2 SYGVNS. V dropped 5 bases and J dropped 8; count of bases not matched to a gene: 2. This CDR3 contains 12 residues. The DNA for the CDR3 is TGTGCCAGCAGTAGACAGGGGTATGAGCAGTTCTTC. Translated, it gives CASSRQGYEQFF.

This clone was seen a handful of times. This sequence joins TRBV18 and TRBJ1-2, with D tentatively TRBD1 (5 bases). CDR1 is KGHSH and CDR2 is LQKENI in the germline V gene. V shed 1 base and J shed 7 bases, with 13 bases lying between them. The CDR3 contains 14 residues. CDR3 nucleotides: TGTGCCAGCTCACCACTTGAGGGGAAGGGTGGCTACACCTTC. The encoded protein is CASSPLEGKGGYTF.

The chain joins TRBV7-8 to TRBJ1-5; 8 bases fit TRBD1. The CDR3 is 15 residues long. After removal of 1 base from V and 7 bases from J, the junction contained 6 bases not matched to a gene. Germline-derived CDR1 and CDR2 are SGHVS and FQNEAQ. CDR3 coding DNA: TGTGCCAGCAGCTTAGGGGGGGACAGGAGACAGCCCCAGCATTTT. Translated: CASSLGGDRRQPQHF.

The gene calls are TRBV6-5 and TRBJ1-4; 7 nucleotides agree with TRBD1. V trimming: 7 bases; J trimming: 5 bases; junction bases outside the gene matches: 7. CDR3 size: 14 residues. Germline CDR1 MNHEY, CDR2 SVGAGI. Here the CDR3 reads CASMKDRQNEKLFF. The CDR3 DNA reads TGTGCCAGCATGAAGGACAGGCAGAATGAAAAACTGTTTTTT.

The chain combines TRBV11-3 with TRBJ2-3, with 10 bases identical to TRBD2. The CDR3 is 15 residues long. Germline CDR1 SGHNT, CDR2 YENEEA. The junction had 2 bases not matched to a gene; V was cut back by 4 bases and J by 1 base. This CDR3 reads CASSSSGGGTDTQYF. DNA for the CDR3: TGTGCCAGCAGCTCCAGCGGGGGGGGCACAGATACGCAGTATTTT.

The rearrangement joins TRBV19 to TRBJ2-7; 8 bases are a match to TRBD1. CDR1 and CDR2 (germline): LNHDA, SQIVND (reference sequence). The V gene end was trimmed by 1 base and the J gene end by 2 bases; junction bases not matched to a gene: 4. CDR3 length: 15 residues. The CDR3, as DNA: TGTGCCAGTAGTATAGGGGGGACAGGCCCCTACGAGCAGTACTTC. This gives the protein CASSIGGTGPYEQYF.

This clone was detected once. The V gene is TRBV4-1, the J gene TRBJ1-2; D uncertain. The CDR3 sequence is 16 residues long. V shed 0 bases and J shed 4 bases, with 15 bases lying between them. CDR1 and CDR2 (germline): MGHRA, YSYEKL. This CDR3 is CASSQEPGSTVYGYTF. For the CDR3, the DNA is TGCGCCAGCAGCCAAGAGCCTGGTTCCACAGTCTATGGCTACACCTTC.

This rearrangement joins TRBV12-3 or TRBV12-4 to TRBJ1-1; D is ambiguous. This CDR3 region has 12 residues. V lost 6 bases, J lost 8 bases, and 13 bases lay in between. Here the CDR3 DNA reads TGTGCCAGCAGCCGGACGGGGTTGGAAGCTTTCTTT. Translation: CASSRTGLEAFF.

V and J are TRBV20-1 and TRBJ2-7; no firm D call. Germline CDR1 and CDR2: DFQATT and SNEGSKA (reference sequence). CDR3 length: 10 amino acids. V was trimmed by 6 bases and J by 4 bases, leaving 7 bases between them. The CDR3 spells CSAVTYEQYF. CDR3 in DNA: TGCAGTGCCGTGACATACGAGCAGTACTTC.

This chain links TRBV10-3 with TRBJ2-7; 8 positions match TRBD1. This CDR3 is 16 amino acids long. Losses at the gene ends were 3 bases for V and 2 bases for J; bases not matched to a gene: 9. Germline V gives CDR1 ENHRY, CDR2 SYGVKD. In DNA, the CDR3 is TGTGCCATCAGTGAAAGCTCAGGGGGCGTACCCTACGAGCAGTACTTC. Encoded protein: CAISESSGGVPYEQYF.

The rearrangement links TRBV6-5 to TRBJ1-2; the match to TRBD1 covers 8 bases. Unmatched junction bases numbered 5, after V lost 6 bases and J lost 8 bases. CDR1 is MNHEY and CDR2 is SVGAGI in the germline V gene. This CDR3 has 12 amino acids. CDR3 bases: TGTGCCAGCAGCAGGGGGCGAGGCGGCTACACCTTC. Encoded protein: CASSRGRGGYTF.

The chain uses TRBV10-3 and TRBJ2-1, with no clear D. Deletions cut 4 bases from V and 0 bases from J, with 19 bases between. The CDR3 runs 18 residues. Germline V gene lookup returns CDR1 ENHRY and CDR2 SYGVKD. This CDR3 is CAISGGAKALSSYNEQFF. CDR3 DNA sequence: TGTGCCATCAGTGGTGGCGCGAAAGCCTTAAGCTCCTACAATGAGCAGTTCTTC.

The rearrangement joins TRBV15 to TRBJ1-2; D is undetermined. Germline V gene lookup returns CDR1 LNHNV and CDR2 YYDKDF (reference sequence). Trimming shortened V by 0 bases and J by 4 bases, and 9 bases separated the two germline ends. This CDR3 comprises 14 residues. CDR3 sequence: CATSRDASAYGYTF. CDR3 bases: TGTGCCACCAGCAGAGATGCTTCCGCCTATGGCTACACCTTC.

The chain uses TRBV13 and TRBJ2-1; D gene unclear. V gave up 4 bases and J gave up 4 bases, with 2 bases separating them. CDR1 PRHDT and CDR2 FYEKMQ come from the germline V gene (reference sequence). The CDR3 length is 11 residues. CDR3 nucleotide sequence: TGTGCCAGCAGCTATTACAATGAGCAGTTCTTC. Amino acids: CASSYYNEQFF.

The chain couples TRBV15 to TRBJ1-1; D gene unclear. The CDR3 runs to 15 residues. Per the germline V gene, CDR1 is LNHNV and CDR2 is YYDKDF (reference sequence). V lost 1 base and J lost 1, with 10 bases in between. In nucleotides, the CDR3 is TGTGCCACCAGCAGAGGTCCGGCAGCGAACACTGAAGCTTTCTTT. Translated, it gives CATSRGPAANTEAFF.

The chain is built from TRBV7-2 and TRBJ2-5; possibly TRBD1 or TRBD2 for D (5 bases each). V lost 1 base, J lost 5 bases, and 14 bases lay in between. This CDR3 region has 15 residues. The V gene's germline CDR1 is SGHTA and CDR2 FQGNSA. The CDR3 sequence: CASSLGLGDGETQYF. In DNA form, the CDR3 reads TGTGCCAGCAGCTTAGGTCTGGGGGACGGTGAGACCCAGTACTTC.

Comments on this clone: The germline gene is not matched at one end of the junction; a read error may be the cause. The CDR3 region is CASREGGTVSNYGYTF. The CDR3 DNA sequence: TGTGCCAGCAGGGAAGGAGGGACAGTATCTAACTATGGCTACACCTTC. The V gene is TRBV6-1, the J gene TRBJ1-2, with 7 bases lining up with TRBD1. CDR3 size: 16 residues. Germline-derived CDR1 and CDR2 are MNHNS and SASEGT.

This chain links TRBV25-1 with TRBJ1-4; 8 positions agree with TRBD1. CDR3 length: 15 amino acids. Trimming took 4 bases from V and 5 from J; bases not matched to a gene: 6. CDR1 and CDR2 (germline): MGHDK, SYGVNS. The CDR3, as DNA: TGTGCCAGCAGTGCCAGACAGGGGAAGAATGAAAAACTGTTTTTT. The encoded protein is CASSARQGKNEKLFF. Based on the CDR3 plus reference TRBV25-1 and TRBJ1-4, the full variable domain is EADIYQTPRYLVIGTGKKITLECSQTMGHDKMYWYQQDPGMELHLIHYSYGVNSTEKGDLSSESTVSRIRTEHFPLTLESARPSHTSQYLCASSARQGKNEKLFFGSGTQLSVL.